Listed below are T cell receptor beta chains from one sample, sequenced in a study of T cell changes during pregnancy in multiple sclerosis. Measured with immunoSEQ multiplex PCR; TCRdb has only the in-frame clones, and not every one. This table holds over 40,000 clones, 80% to 95% found once. The input for sequencing was peripheral blood, taken in the third trimester of pregnancy. All receptors come from a female donor with multiple sclerosis, enrolled in a pregnancy study. Each CDR3 is given with its conserved first and last residue. Rows give clone size only sometimes, using once, few, many, or a class for an expanded clone.

v_call	clone_size	j_call	cdr3_aa
TRBV19	few	TRBJ1-5	CASSAGHQPQHF
TRBV19	-	TRBJ1-3	CASTGQGAPSSGNTIYF
TRBV7-9	-	TRBJ2-5	CASSLVAGEGTQYF
TRBV4-3	-	TRBJ2-3	CASSQVASSSRATDTQYF
TRBV5-4	-	TRBJ2-1	CASSSWTSGDEQFF
TRBV13	once	TRBJ2-7	CASSLGPSRGGLVAYEQYF
TRBV5-1	-	TRBJ2-1	CASSFPALADYNEQFF
TRBV15	-	TRBJ2-2	CATSRDPGATGELFF
TRBV7-7	-	TRBJ2-3	CASSLGLAGLDTQYF
TRBV18	once	TRBJ1-3	CASSPRQGNTIYF
TRBV10-3	once	TRBJ1-2	CAISRQGTGYTF
TRBV19	-	TRBJ2-5	CASSIGQLAGGGETQYF
TRBV7-3	-	TRBJ2-2	CASSRASGANTGELFF
TRBV5-1	-	TRBJ2-7	CASSLVRGSEQYF
TRBV6-1	-	TRBJ1-2	CASSERLTGPGYTF
TRBV7-3	-	TRBJ1-2	CASSSGHGYGYTF
TRBV9	-	TRBJ2-7	CASSVGGGSPYEQYF
TRBV15	-	TRBJ2-1	CATSYWPGGEQFF
TRBV7-9	-	TRBJ2-1	CASSFRDRGYEQFF
TRBV4-3	once	TRBJ1-3	CASSQDRSSGNTIYF
TRBV11-2	-	TRBJ2-7	CASSRPTGVIQSEQYF
TRBV5-4	-	TRBJ2-3	CASSLGLGKKTDTQYF
TRBV19	-	TRBJ1-2	CASTSRTGPNPLGYTF
TRBV9	-	TRBJ1-2	CASSNGQGNYGYTF
TRBV6-5	medium-sized	TRBJ1-3	CASRGPGNTIYF
TRBV29-1	-	TRBJ1-1	CSVKLQYLNTEAFF
TRBV5-1	-	TRBJ2-1	CASRTSGGESSYNEQFF
TRBV27	-	TRBJ2-2	CASSPSEGGNTGELFF
TRBV27	few	TRBJ2-7	CASSSLKLSRTDWDTYEQYF
TRBV6-5	-	TRBJ1-2	CASSYGGTVGGYTF
TRBV7-2	-	TRBJ1-1	CASSLVGGRMNTEAFF
TRBV29-1	-	TRBJ2-1	CSVEFPSGGYEQFF
TRBV11-1	-	TRBJ1-5	CASSPSYRANQPQHF
TRBV7-9	-	TRBJ2-2	CASSLTGNTGELFF
TRBV12-5	-	TRBJ2-7	CASGLIRGGEQYF
TRBV13	-	TRBJ2-1	CASSLAGSYHNEQFF
TRBV7-2	-	TRBJ2-3	CASSLVAGVLADTQYF
TRBV7-2	once	TRBJ1-1	CASTIIGTSEAFF
TRBV6-1	-	TRBJ1-2	CASSEWGQANYGYTF
TRBV13	-	TRBJ2-1	CASSAGLVSYNEQFF
TRBV5-1	-	TRBJ2-5	CASRNGVVGRNQETQYF
TRBV28	once	TRBJ2-7	CASSLIRDRNYEQYF
TRBV29-1	few	TRBJ1-2	CSVQGQGLYGYTF
TRBV12-5	-	TRBJ2-7	CASVTGGRNYEQYF
TRBV2	-	TRBJ2-2	CASRVEYTGELFF
TRBV7-6	once	TRBJ1-5	CASSRDRNQPQHF
TRBV5-1	-	TRBJ2-5	CASSSDSSQETQYF
TRBV10-3	-	TRBJ2-2	CAISGTGATGELFF
TRBV2	-	TRBJ2-7	CASSEGAGVYEQYF
TRBV7-9	-	TRBJ2-7	CASSPTGGLAYEQYF
TRBV9	-	TRBJ2-5	CASNRGEETQYF
TRBV7-2	-	TRBJ1-2	CASSHPRDSPEDYGYTF
TRBV27	once	TRBJ2-1	CASSRTLAGPSDEQFF
TRBV28	-	TRBJ2-3	CASSDRTSGTDTQYF
TRBV7-3	-	TRBJ2-3	CASSSAGREGFDTQYF
TRBV7-3	-	TRBJ2-2	CASSLTPQKGGPNTGELFF